This note documents a single T cell receptor beta chain sequence. Source study methods: Quantification of nucleated cells was approximated via reference gene primer amplification. The data were produced by immunoSEQ multiplex PCR, yet TCRdb's version contains in-frame clones alone and is incomplete. V, J and clone size were drawn from that table, and D and trimming were deduced from the DNA. The sample comprises some 150,000 clones, 75% to 85% of which are singletons, and approximately 0.5% rests with the top ten. This record comes from a study of blood T cell repertoires in COVID-19. At the level of the study: The United States, Italy and Spain supplied acute and convalescent COVID-19 samples. The cDNA or gDNA used as material had been derived from T cells, B-cell-depleted T cells, or PBMCs.

Deletions cut 0 bases from V and 1 base from J, with 13 bases between. CDR3 size: 16 residues. Per germline, CDR1 SGHRS and CDR2 YFSETQ. This TCR was recovered from a man aged 55 to 69 with acute or convalescent COVID-19. Sequencing was performed on peripheral blood. The chain employs TRBV5-1 and TRBJ2-5; D gene unclear. The CDR3 DNA sequence: TGCGCCAGCAGCTTGGGGAGTAGTGGCACCCAAGAGACCCAGTACTTC. Encoded protein: CASSLGSSGTQETQYF.